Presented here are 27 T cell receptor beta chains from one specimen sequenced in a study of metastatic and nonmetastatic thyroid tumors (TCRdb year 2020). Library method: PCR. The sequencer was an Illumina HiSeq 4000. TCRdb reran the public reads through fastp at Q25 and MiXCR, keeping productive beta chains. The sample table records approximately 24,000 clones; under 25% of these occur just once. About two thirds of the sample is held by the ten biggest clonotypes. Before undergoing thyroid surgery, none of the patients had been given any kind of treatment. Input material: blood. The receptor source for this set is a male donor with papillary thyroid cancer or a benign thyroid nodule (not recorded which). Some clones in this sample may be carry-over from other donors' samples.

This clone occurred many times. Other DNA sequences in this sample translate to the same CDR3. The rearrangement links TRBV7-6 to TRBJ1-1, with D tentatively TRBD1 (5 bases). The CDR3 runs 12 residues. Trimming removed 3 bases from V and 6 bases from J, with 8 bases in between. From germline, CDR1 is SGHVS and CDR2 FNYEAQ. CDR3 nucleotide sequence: TGTGCCAGCAGCTTTTTAGGGGCTGAAGCTTTCTTT. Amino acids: CASSFLGAEAFF.

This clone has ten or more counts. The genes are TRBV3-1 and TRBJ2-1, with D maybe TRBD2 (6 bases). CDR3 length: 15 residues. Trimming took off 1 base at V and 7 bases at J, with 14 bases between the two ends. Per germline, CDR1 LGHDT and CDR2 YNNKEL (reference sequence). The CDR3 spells CASSQGLDTVNEQFF. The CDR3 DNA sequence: TGTGCCAGCAGCCAAGGACTAGATACTGTGAATGAGCAGTTCTTC.

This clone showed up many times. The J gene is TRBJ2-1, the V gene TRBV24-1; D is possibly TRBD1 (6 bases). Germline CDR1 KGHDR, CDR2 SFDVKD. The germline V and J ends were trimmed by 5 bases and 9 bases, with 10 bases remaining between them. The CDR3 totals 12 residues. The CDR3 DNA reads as TGTGCCACCAGTGCAGGGGCGGGTGAGCAGTTCTTC. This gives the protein CATSAGAGEQFF.

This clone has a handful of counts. In nucleotides, the CDR3 is TGTGCCAGCAGTATTAAGGGACAGGGACTCTACGAGCAGTACTTC. This translates into CASSIKGQGLYEQYF. The chain combines TRBV6-1 with TRBJ2-7, with 9 bases matching TRBD1. CDR1 and CDR2 from the germline V gene are MNHNS and SASEGT. The V gene end was trimmed by 5 bases and the J gene end by 3 bases; junction bases not matched to a gene: 8. This CDR3 is built from 15 residues.

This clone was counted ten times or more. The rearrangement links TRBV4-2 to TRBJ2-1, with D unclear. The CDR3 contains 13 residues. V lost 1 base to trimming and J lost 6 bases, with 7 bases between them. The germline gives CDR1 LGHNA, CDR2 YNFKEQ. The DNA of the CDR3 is TGTGCCAGCAGCCAAGCCCACTCCAATGAGCAGTTCTTC. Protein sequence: CASSQAHSNEQFF.

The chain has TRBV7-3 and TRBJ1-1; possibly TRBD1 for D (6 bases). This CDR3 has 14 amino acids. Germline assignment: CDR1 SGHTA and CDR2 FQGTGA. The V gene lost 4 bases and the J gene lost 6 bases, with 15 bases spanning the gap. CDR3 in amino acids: CASSYSIQGSEAFF. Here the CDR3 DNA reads TGTGCCAGCAGCTACAGTATACAGGGCTCTGAAGCTTTCTTT.

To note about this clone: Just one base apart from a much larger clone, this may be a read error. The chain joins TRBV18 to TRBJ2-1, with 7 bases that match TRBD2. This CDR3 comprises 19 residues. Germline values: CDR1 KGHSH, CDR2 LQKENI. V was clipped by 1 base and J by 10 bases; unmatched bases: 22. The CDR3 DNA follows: TGTGCCAGCTCACCACTAAGCGGGGAGGGCCGCGGATCGGTGGTCGAGCAGTTCTTC. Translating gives CASSPLSGEGRGSVVEQFF. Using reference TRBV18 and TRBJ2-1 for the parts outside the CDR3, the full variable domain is NAGVMQNPRHLVRRRGQEARLRCSPMKGHSHVYWYRQLPEEGLKFMVYLQKENIIDESGMPKERFSAEFPKEGPSILRIQQVVRGDSAAYFCASSPLSGEGRGSVVEQFFGPGTRLTVL.

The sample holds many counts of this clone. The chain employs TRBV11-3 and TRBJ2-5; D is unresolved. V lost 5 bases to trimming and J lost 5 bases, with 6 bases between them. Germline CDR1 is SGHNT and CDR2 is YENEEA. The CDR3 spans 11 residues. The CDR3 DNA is TGTGCCAGCAGCAAAGGGGAGACCCAGTACTTC. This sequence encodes CASSKGETQYF.

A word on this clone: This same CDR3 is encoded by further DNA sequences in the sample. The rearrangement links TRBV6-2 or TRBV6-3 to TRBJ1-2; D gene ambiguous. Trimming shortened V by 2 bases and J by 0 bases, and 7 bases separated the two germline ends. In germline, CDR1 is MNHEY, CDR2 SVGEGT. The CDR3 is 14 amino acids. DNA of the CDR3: TGTGCCAGCAGTTACGGGTTCGCTAACTATGGCTACACCTTC. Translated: CASSYGFANYGYTF.

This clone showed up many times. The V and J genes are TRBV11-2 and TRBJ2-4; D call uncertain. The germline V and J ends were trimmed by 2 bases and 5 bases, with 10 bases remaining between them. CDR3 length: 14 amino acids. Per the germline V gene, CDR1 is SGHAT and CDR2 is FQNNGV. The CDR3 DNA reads TGTGCCAGCAGCTTATCACCCGCTCAAAACATTCAGTACTTC. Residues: CASSLSPAQNIQYF.

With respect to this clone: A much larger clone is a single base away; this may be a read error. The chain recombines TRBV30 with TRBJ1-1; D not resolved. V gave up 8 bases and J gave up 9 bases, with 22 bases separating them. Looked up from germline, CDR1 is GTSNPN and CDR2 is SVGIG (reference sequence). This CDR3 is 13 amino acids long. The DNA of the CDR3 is TGTGCCCGGAATTATATTCCTCCCTTTCAAGCTTTCTTT. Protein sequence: CARNYIPPFQAFF.

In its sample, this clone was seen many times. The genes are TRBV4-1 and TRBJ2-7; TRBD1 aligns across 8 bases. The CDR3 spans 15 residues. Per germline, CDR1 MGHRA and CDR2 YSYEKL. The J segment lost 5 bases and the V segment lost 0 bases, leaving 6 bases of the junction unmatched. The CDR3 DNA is TGCGCCAGCAGCCAAGACGAGACAGGGGTTGACGAGCAGTACTTC. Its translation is CASSQDETGVDEQYF.

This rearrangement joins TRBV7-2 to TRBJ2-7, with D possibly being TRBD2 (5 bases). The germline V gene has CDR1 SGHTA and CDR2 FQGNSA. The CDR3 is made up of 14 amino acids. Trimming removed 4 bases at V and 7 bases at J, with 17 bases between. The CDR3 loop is CASSSQPGRGEQYF. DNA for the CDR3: TGTGCCAGCAGCTCCCAGCCGGGTAGAGGGGAGCAGTACTTC.

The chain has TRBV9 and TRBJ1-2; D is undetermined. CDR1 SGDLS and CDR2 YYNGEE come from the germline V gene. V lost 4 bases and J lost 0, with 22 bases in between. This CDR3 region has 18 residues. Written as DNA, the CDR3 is TGTGCCAGCAGCATCCAACCCCTCACACGGAATACTAACTATGGCTACACCTTC. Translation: CASSIQPLTRNTNYGYTF.

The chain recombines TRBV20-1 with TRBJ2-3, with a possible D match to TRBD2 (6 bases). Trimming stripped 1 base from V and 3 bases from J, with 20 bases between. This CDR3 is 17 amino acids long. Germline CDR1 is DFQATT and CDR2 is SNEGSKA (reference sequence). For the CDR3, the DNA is TGCAGTGCTAGAGCTGTGGAGGGCCTACTACAAACAGATACGCAGTATTTT. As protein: CSARAVEGLLQTDTQYF.

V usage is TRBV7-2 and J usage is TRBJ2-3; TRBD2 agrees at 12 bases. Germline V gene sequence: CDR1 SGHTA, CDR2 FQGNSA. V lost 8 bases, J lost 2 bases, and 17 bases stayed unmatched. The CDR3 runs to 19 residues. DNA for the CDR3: TGTGCCAGCTCATCTCAAAGACGACTAGCGGGAGACCACACAGATACGCAGTATTTT. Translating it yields CASSSQRRLAGDHTDTQYF.

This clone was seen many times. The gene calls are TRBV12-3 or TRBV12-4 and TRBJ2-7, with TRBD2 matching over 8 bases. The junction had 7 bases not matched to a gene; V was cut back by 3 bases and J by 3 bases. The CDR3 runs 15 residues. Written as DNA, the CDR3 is TGTGCCAGCAGTTTTCCGGGACTAGGGGTCTACGAGCAGTACTTC. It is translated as CASSFPGLGVYEQYF.

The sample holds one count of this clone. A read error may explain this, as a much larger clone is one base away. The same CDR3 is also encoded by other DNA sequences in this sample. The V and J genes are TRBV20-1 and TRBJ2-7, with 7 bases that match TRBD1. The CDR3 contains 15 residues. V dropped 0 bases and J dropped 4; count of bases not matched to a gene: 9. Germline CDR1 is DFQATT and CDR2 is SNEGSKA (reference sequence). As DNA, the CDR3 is TGCAGTGCTAGAGATGCGCCAGGGGGTACATACGAGCAGTACTTC. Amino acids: CSARDAPGGTYEQYF.

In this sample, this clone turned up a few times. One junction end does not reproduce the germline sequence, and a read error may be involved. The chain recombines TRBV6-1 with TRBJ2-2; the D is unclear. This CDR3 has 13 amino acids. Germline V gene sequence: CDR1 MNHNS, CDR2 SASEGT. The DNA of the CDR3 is TGTTCCAGCAGCCTACATGGCGCGGGGGAGCTGTTTTTT. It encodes CSSSLHGAGELFF.

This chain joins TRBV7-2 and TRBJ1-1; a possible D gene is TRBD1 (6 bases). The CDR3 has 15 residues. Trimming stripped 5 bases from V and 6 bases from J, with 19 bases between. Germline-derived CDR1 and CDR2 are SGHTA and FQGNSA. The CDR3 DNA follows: TGTGCCAGCAGCGTAGGGGGGCAGGGACGAGCTGAAGCTTTCTTT. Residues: CASSVGGQGRAEAFF.

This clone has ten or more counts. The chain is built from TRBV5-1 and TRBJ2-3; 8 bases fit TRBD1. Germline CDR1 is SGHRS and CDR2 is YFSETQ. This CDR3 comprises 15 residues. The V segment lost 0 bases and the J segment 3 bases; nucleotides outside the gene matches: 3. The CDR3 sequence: CASSLGDRKTDTQYF. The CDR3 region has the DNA TGCGCCAGCAGCTTGGGGGACAGGAAGACAGATACGCAGTATTTT.

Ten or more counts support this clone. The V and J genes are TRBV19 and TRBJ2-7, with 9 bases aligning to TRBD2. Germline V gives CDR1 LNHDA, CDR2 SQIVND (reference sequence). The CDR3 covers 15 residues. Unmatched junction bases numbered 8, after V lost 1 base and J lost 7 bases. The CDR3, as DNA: TGTGCCAGTAGTATAGCGGGCGGGAGGGCGGAAGAGCAGTACTTC. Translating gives CASSIAGGRAEEQYF.

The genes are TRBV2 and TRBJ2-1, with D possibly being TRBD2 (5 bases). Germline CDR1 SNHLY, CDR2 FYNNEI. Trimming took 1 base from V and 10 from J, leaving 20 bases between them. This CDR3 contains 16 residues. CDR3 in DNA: TGTGCCAGCAGTGAAGATATGGTCGTGGCTAGCAACGAGCAGTTCTTC. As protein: CASSEDMVVASNEQFF.

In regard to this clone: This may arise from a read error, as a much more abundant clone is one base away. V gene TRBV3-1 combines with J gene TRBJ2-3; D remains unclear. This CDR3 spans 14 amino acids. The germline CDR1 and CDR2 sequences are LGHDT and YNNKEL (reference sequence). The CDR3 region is CARSQVGSADTQYF. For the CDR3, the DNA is TGTGCCCGCAGCCAAGTGGGCAGTGCAGATACGCAGTATTTT.

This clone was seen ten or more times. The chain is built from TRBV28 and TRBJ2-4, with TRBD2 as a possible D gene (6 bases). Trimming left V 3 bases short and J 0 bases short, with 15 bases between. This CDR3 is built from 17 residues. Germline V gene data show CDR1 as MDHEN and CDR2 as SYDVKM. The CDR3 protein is CASSLAGGILAKNIQYF. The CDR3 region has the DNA TGTGCCAGCAGTTTGGCCGGGGGAATTCTAGCCAAAAACATTCAGTACTTC.

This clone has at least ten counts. The CDR3 DNA reads TGTGCCAGCACTACAAACCCGGGGGGATCCTACGAGCAGTACTTC. It specifies CASTTNPGGSYEQYF. The rearrangement uses TRBV28 and TRBJ2-7, with 7 positions matching TRBD2. Trimming took 7 bases from V and 1 from J; bases not matched to a gene: 10. The length of the CDR3 is 15 residues. Germline CDR1 and CDR2: MDHEN and SYDVKM.

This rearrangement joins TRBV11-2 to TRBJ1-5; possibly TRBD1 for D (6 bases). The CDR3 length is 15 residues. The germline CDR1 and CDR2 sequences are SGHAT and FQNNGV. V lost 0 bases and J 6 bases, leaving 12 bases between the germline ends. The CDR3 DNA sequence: TGTGCCAGCAGCTTAGATGGGGGCTTTGGTCAGCCCCAGCATTTT. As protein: CASSLDGGFGQPQHF. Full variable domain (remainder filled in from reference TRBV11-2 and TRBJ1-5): EAGVAQSPRYKIIEKRQSVAFWCNPISGHATLYWYQQILGQGPKLLIQFQNNGVVDDSQLPKDRFSAERLKGVDSTLKIQPAKLEDSAVYLCASSLDGGFGQPQHFGDGTRLSIL.